This is a list of T cell receptor beta chains from one sample in a study of cytomegalovirus exposure and HLA in healthy donors. Assay: immunoSEQ multiplex PCR; the TCRdb copy retains only in-frame clones and omits some. The sample has about 130,000 clones, around 77% seen once; the top ten hold 4% to 5%. Material: PBMCs. Receptor source: a male donor in good health and CMV-seropositive. Both conserved end residues are part of each CDR3. A D gene is named only where the DNA matches it firmly. Size tells how often a clone was seen (once, few, many) or the class of an expanded clone, and some rows leave it out.

>NA|TRBV7-9|TRBJ2-5|TRBD2
TGTGCCAGCAGCTTTCGGGCTAGCGGGATAGGAGAGACCCAGTACTTC
CASSFRASGIGETQYF
>NA|TRBV9|TRBJ1-2|NA
TGTGCCAGCAGTCCCGGGTCTACAGGCAACTATGGCTACACCTTC
CASSPGSTGNYGYTF
>NA|TRBV11-3|TRBJ2-1|NA
TGTGCCAGCAGCAGAGGGTTGAATGAGCAGTTCTTC
CASSRGLNEQFF
>once|TRBV7-2|TRBJ2-1|NA
TGTGCCAGCAGCCCAGGGACATTCTCCTACAATGAGCAGTTCTTC
CASSPGTFSYNEQFF
>NA|TRBV2|TRBJ1-3|NA
TGTGCCAGCAGTGACAGGGGCTTCTCTGGAAACACCATATATTTT
CASSDRGFSGNTIYF
>NA|TRBV7-9|TRBJ1-6|TRBD1
TGTGCCAGCACCCCGACAGGGGGCAACTCACCCCTCCACTTT
CASTPTGGNSPLHF
>NA|TRBV19|TRBJ1-2|TRBD1
TGTGCCACCTCGGACAGGGGGGAAGTTGGCTACACCTTC
CATSDRGEVGYTF
>NA|TRBV5-4|TRBJ2-5|TRBD2
TGTGCCAGCAGCTTGGTAAAGGGAGGGGTAGAGACCCAGTACTTC
CASSLVKGGVETQYF
>NA|TRBV5-8|TRBJ2-1|NA
TGTGCCAGCAGCTTGGGACAGAGCTCCTACAATGAGCAGTTCTTC
CASSLGQSSYNEQFF
>NA|TRBV19|TRBJ1-2|NA
TGTGCCAGCCGCCAGACTAACTATGGCTACACCTTC
CASRQTNYGYTF
>NA|TRBV5-4|TRBJ1-5|NA
TGTGCCAGCAGCTTCCGAGATCAGCCCCAGCATTTT
CASSFRDQPQHF
>NA|TRBV4-1|TRBJ2-3|TRBD1
TGCGCCAGCAGCCCCTTCCGACAGGGCGGCACAGATACGCAGTATTTT
CASSPFRQGGTDTQYF
>few|TRBV5-1|TRBJ2-2|TRBD1
TGCGCCAGCAGCCCCTATTACAGGGGGCGTCGGACCGGGGAGCTGTTTTTT
CASSPYYRGRRTGELFF
>NA|TRBV5-1|TRBJ1-1|TRBD1
TGCGCCAGCAGCTTATCTGGGACAGCATTTATCGCTTTCTTT
CASSLSGTAFIAFF
>few|TRBV30|TRBJ2-1|TRBD2
TGTGCCTGGAGAGGGACTAGCGGCTTTCGGGAGCAGTTCTTC
CAWRGTSGFREQFF
>NA|TRBV27|TRBJ2-5|NA
TGTGCCAGCAGGGGGCAGGGGGGAGAGACCCAGTACTTC
CASRGQGGETQYF
>NA|TRBV7-6|TRBJ2-5|TRBD2
TGTGCCAGCAGCTTGGGGACTAGCGGGAGTCCGCAGACCCAGTACTTC
CASSLGTSGSPQTQYF
>NA|TRBV5-1|TRBJ2-6|NA
TGCGCCAGCAGCTTGGGACAGGCTCGGGGTATCCTGACTTTC
CASSLGQARGILTF
>NA|TRBV5-6|TRBJ1-2|NA
TGTGCCAGCAGCTTGGGCGGTTCCGACTATGGCTACACCTTC
CASSLGGSDYGYTF
>NA|TRBV5-1|TRBJ2-3|NA
TGCGCCAGCAGCTTGGCAGGGGCAGGGACAGATACGCAGTATTTT
CASSLAGAGTDTQYF
>few|TRBV30|TRBJ2-7|NA
TGTGCCTGGAAAATCCACTACGAGCAGTACTTC
CAWKIHYEQYF
>once|TRBV7-8|TRBJ2-3|NA
TGTGCCAGCACGCGCAGGCAGAAAGAGACAGATACGCAGTATTTT
CASTRRQKETDTQYF
>NA|TRBV7-9|TRBJ2-7|TRBD1
TGTGCCAGCAGCTTGGGCACAGGGGTGCCCCCTTCCTCGTTC
CASSLGTGVPPSSF
>NA|TRBV19|TRBJ2-7|TRBD1
TGTGCCAGTAGTGTCACAGGGGGCGGAGTTTACGAGCAGTACTTC
CASSVTGGGVYEQYF
>NA|TRBV9|TRBJ2-3|TRBD2
TGTGCCAGTACCACCCCGGCGGGGGGTAGCACAGATACGCAGTATTTT
CASTTPAGGSTDTQYF
>NA|TRBV2|TRBJ1-4|TRBD1
TGTGCCAGCAGTGGAGGGACAGAAGGCAAACTGTTTTTT
CASSGGTEGKLFF
>NA|TRBV5-6|TRBJ2-1|TRBD1
TGTGCCAGCAGCTCCGGGACAGGGGGTTACAATGAGCAGTTCTTC
CASSSGTGGYNEQFF
>NA|TRBV5-4|TRBJ1-5|NA
TGTGCCAGCAGCCCCCTAGGTCAAGGACAGCCCCAGCATTTT
CASSPLGQGQPQHF
>NA|TRBV27|TRBJ2-7|NA
TGTGCCAGCAGTTTAGCGGTGTCCTACGAGCAGTACTTC
CASSLAVSYEQYF
>NA|TRBV15|TRBJ2-1|TRBD2
TGTGCCACCAGCAGAGAGGGGGGGGCCTACAATGAGCAGTTCTTC
CATSREGGAYNEQFF
>once|TRBV7-8|TRBJ2-3|NA
TGTGCCAGCAGCCTAGAAGGGGCGCAGTATTTT
CASSLEGAQYF
>NA|TRBV28|TRBJ2-3|NA
TGTGCCAGCAGTCCCCAAAGCCTTCTCCAAACAGATACGCAGTATTTT
CASSPQSLLQTDTQYF
>NA|TRBV15|TRBJ1-5|TRBD1
TGTGCCACCAGCAAAGGGGGCGGCAATCAGCCCCAGCATTTT
CATSKGGGNQPQHF
>NA|TRBV5-1|TRBJ2-2|NA
TGCGCCAGCAGCTTGGGGAGGCTAGCGACCGGGGAGCTGTTTTTT
CASSLGRLATGELFF
>NA|TRBV7-9|TRBJ2-5|NA
TGTGCCAGCAGCTTTGGGGGACTCCCTCAAGAGACCCAGTACTTC
CASSFGGLPQETQYF
>NA|TRBV6-5|TRBJ1-1|NA
TGTGCCAGCAGTTACTTTCGGCGGGGGAACACTGAAGCTTTCTTT
CASSYFRRGNTEAFF
>NA|TRBV28|TRBJ1-1|NA
TGTGCCAGCAGTTTATTTGGACTCGACGCTTTCTTT
CASSLFGLDAFF
>NA|TRBV5-4|TRBJ2-7|TRBD1
TGTGCCAGCGGGACCACAGGGGACGAGCAGTACTTC
CASGTTGDEQYF
>NA|TRBV19|TRBJ2-1|NA
TGTGCCAGTAGTCTCCCGACAGGTCTGAGCAATGAGCAGTTCTTC
CASSLPTGLSNEQFF
>NA|TRBV19|TRBJ2-2|NA
TGTGCCAGTAGTATACAATACACCGGGGAGCTGTTTTTT
CASSIQYTGELFF
>NA|TRBV5-5|TRBJ1-1|NA
TGTGCCAGCGACGTACCGGGGATGAACACTGAAGCTTTCTTT
CASDVPGMNTEAFF
>NA|TRBV4-2|TRBJ2-7|TRBD2
TGTGCCAGCAGCCAAGCAATCCGGGGGACTACCTACGAGCAGTACTTC
CASSQAIRGTTYEQYF
>NA|TRBV2|TRBJ2-1|TRBD2
TGTGCCGGCCGACTAGCGGGTGCCATAGAGCAGTTCTTC
CAGRLAGAIEQFF
>NA|TRBV28|TRBJ2-5|NA
TGTGCCAGCAGTTACTCAAGAGAGACCCAGTACTTC
CASSYSRETQYF
>NA|TRBV6-1|TRBJ2-7|TRBD1
TGTGCCGGCAGTGGAGGGACAGGGGGCTCCTACGAGCAGTACTTC
CAGSGGTGGSYEQYF
>NA|TRBV13|TRBJ1-4|NA
TGTGCCAGCAGCCCGACACAGGGAGGGAAAGAAAAACTGTTTTTT
CASSPTQGGKEKLFF
>NA|TRBV13|TRBJ1-1|TRBD1
TGTGCCAGCAGCTTCCGGGACAGGGTAACTGAAGCTTTCTTT
CASSFRDRVTEAFF
>NA|TRBV5-1|TRBJ2-1|NA
TGCGCCAGCAGCTTAGGTCAGGTCAATGAGCAGTTCTTC
CASSLGQVNEQFF
>NA|TRBV29-1|TRBJ2-4|NA
TGCAGCGTCTTTATGACAGGGACTGAAAGAAACATTCAGTACTTC
CSVFMTGTERNIQYF
>NA|TRBV7-9|TRBJ2-1|TRBD1
TGTGCCAGCAGCTTAGTACAGGGGCCCGCTGAGCAGTTCTTC
CASSLVQGPAEQFF
>NA|TRBV4-2|TRBJ2-3|NA
TGTGCCAGCAGCCAAGACCCCGTCACTACCATATCCCCAGATACGCAGTATTTT
CASSQDPVTTISPDTQYF
>NA|TRBV7-2|TRBJ2-2|TRBD2
TGTGCCAGCAGCTCGCCGGGACTAGCGGGGGGAAACACCGGGGAGCTGTTTTTT
CASSSPGLAGGNTGELFF
>NA|TRBV9|TRBJ2-1|TRBD2
TGTGCCAGCAGCCTCGATCCACCCCTAGCGGGGCCCAATGAGCAGTTCTTC
CASSLDPPLAGPNEQFF
>NA|TRBV5-1|TRBJ1-2|NA
TGCGCCAGCAGCTTGGCCAGGTTGGGGGGGAACTATGGCTACACCTTC
CASSLARLGGNYGYTF
>few|TRBV19|TRBJ2-3|TRBD2
TGTGCCAGTAGTACTATAGCGGGAGGGCCGACAGATACGCAGTATTTT
CASSTIAGGPTDTQYF